Sequencing of this T cell receptor (beta chain) was carried out in a study of T cell clones after liver transplantation (dated by TCRdb to the late 2010s). Broadly, across the study: The samples were obtained from ITN030ST, a randomized trial that attempted immunosuppression withdrawal within 2 years after liver transplantation. As an antigen-independent comparator for donor-reactive sequences, third party-reactive TCRbeta sequences were also identified from pre-transplant MLRs. A cohort of 8 liver transplant recipients was studied, of whom 3 were classified as tolerant and 5 as non-tolerant. To count as tolerant, a recipient had to stay completely off immunosuppression for at least one year without liver enzymes climbing beyond twice the upper limit of normal. Three of the eight recipients were HCV-positive; the others were transplanted for non-autoimmune, non-viral indications. Donor-reactive T cell clones were identified by TCRbeta sequencing after a pre-transplant mixed lymphocyte reaction and then tracked in post-transplant blood. The subjects received no induction therapy and were kept on standard immunosuppression until randomization at 12-24 months post-transplant. Blood samples were collected pre-transplant, pre-randomization before withdrawal, and post-randomization after either complete withdrawal or failed withdrawal.

Comment on this clone: Its recognized antigen is unknown. The sample holds no much larger clone one base away, and base qualities are not on file.

Findings and caveats that apply to the study as a whole: When repertoire turnover was accounted for, significantly reduced detection of donor-reactive sequences was found in 7 of 8 subjects for CD4 and in 8 of 8 subjects for CD8. The conclusions were preliminary, being limited by small, heterogeneous patient numbers and by non-standardized post-transplant time points. In a couple of subjects, low numbers of available donor cells limited the measurable donor-reactive repertoire. In most of the 8 subjects, regardless of tolerance or HCV status, circulating donor-reactive CD4 TCRbeta sequences dropped significantly post-transplant. Donor-reactive sequences declined more than third party-reactive ones, suggesting partial antigen-specific deletion unrelated to withdrawal success. Because no allograft tissue specimens were available, donor-reactive T cells may have migrated into the graft instead of being deleted.

Using immunoSEQ, frozen genomic DNA was subjected to high-throughput TCRbeta CDR3 sequencing, a process that included PCR amplification, mapping, bias correction and internal controls. As for the authors' bioinformatics: Only productive rearrangements were retained, and each unique TCRbeta sequence was defined by its CDR3 nucleotide sequence together with its V and J gene. A sequence counted as donor-reactive only if the sequence showed at least 5-fold expansion in CFSE-low cells compared with unstimulated pre-transplant cells and had a frequency of at least 0.01%. To ensure at least 90% detection power, minimum frequency thresholds were set for each subject based on that subject's lowest-template unstimulated sample. Jensen-Shannon divergence between the top 1000 TCRbeta sequences post- versus pre-transplant served as the measure of repertoire turnover. Two-sided Fisher's exact tests were used to test for changes in how often donor-reactive sequences were detected. Entries here come from immuneACCESS through TCRdb and include only in-frame sequences with V and J called. Some clones fail to appear in such tables; in the studies checked, an unresolved V gene covers under half of the shortfall, and the cause of the remainder is unknown. V and J calls and clone size are copied from that table; D and trimming were computed from the DNA. The sample profile shows 50,000 or so clones; roughly 90% of them were found once. Of the sample, around 14% is held by the ten largest clones.

The CDR3 runs 15 residues from the cysteine to the phenylalanine. The retained sequence is limited to the CDR3, 45 bases, with the frame set at the first base. For CDR1 and CDR2, the germline V gene (reference sequence) lists SEHNR and FQNEAQ. Compared with germline, V lacks 5 bases and J lacks 2 bases; bases without a gene match: 6. Thawed unstimulated PBMCs were stained for CD3, CD4 and CD8 and FACS-sorted into CD3+CD4+ and CD3+CD8+ populations. All 8 studied subjects were randomized to immunosuppression withdrawal. The Qiagen DNeasy Blood and Tissue Kit was used for isolation of genomic DNA. This receptor was identified in a human patient who received a liver transplant. In patients who had a transplant, some T cells may come from the graft donor. Specimen: CD8+ T cells from blood, collected 12 months after liver transplant. The chain employs TRBV7-9 and TRBJ2-1; 7 bases in the junction line up with TRBD1. The DNA reads TGTGCCAGCAGCGGGCTGACAGGGACCTACAATGAGCAGTTCTTC. It encodes CASSGLTGTYNEQFF. The reference TRBV7-9 and TRBJ2-1 proteins fill in what lies around the CDR3, so the full variable domain reads DTGVSQNPRHKITKRGQNVTFRCDPISEHNRLYWYRQTLGQGPEFLTYFQNEAQLEKSRLLSDRFSAERPKGSFSTLEIQRTEQGDSAMYLCASSGLTGTYNEQFFGPGTRLTVL.